The source of this TCR beta chain is a study of cytomegalovirus exposure and HLA in healthy donors. Regarding the study as a whole: In vitro, a few CMV-associated chains proved specific for CMV antigens. Cytomegalovirus association was listed for roughly 160 TCR beta chains.

Details on this clone: Its matching antigen is unknown.

The trim removed 2 bases at V and 8 bases at J, leaving 6 bases unmatched. Looked up from germline, CDR1 is LGHNA and CDR2 is YSLEER. The CDR3 covers 15 residues. Both 60 Vbeta primers and 13 Jbeta primers went into the PCR. The authors' processing: Some 11 million of the about 80 million unique TCR beta chains counted in a later analysis were shared. Assay used: immunoSEQ multiplex PCR; TCRdb lists only in-frame clones, some missing. Clone size and V and J calls were adopted from that table, with D and trimming inferred from the DNA. The sample includes more than 95,000 clones, over 75% seen only once; the top ten take under 5%.

The chain recombines TRBV4-3 with TRBJ2-1, with 10 bases aligning to TRBD2. The source material was PBMCs. The sequence was collected from a man in his late teens or twenties in good health and CMV-seropositive. This CDR3 is CASSQLAGVVYEQFF. For the CDR3, the DNA is TGCGCCAGCAGCCAACTAGCGGGAGTAGTATATGAGCAGTTCTTC.